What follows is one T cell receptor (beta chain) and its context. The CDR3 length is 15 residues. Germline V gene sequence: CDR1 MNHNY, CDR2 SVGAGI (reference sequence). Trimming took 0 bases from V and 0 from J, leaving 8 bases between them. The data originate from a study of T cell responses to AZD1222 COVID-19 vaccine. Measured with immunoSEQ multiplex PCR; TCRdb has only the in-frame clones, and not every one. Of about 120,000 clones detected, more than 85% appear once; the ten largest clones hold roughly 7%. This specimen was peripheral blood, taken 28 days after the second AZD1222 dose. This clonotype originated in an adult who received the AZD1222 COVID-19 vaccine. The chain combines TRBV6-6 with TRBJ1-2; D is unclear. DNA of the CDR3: TGTGCCAGCAGTTACTCGACGGGAACTAACTATGGCTACACCTTC. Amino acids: CASSYSTGTNYGYTF.